This T cell receptor beta chain came from a study of blood T cell repertoires in COVID-19. Across the whole study: Donors in the United States, Italy and Spain gave samples during acute or convalescent COVID-19.

The CDR3 is 16 amino acids. Germline CDR1 is LNHDA and CDR2 is SQIVND (reference sequence). V lost 6 bases, J lost 7 bases, and 10 bases stayed unmatched. Per the study methods: Amplified reference gene primers provided the basis for estimating nucleated cell counts. Method: immunoSEQ multiplex PCR; TCRdb's copy keeps in-frame clones and lacks some. V and J calls and clone size are as listed in that table; D and trimming were resolved from the DNA. The sample carries 110,000 to 150,000 clones, about 86% recorded once. V usage is TRBV19 and J usage is TRBJ1-6; 9 nucleotides line up with TRBD1. This receptor was obtained from a woman aged 55-69 years with acute or convalescent COVID-19. The source material was peripheral blood. Here the CDR3 reads CASRKAGTGRNSPLHF. The CDR3 bases are TGTGCCAGTAGGAAGGCGGGGACAGGGAGGAATTCACCCCTCCACTTT.